This T cell receptor (beta chain) comes out of a study of T cells after posttransplantation cyclophosphamide (dated by TCRdb to 2016 to 2017). With regard to the full study: The study tracked T cell repertoire reconstitution by TRB sequencing after myeloablative bone marrow transplantation using posttransplantation cyclophosphamide as GVHD prophylaxis. Because TRA and TRB clonality correlated tightly in eight or nine samples, later TCR analyses were limited to TRB. Samples from about 33 PTCy-treated patients, along with samples from 15 to 20 of their related bone marrow donors, underwent antigen receptor sequencing. Public TRB sequences were compared against a database of over 3,600 sequences linked to responses to pathogens, tumor antigens, self-antigens and alloantigens. Blood from all 35 or so PTCy patients with 1-year posttransplant specimens was subjected to TRB sequencing. In 3 patients, TRB sequencing was also performed on up to 3 more blood samples taken 2 to 5.2 years after transplant, and in a handful of patients, pretransplant blood was also TRB-sequenced.

Overall results and qualifications from the work: Across under 50 patients, recipient CMV seropositivity and CMV reactivation were highly associated with TRB clonality; PTCy diversity was similar to CNI/methotrexate controls. The TRB repertoires of T cells infiltrating skin or the GI tract showed only limited overlap with the TRB repertoires found in blood. Donor-recipient similarity was low at 1-2 months but rose over the first year, and later blood repertoires were often dominated by donor CD8+ memory clones.

Taking its sample share into account, this clone is medium-sized (0.01 to 0.1%). The target of this receptor is not known. Base quality data are lacking; no much larger clone is found one base away. The treatment or condition label here, explained by the study, means: high-dose cyclophosphamide on days +3 and +4 as single-agent GVHD prophylaxis. For conditioning, the PTCy patients got busulfan and fludarabine, then a related or unrelated marrow graft, followed by cyclophosphamide on days +3 and +4. PTCy-treated patients were drawn from a prospective multi-institutional clinical trial. Peripheral blood and bone marrow mononuclear cells were isolated by Ficoll-Hypaque density centrifugation and were cryopreserved. Genomic DNA was used for TRB sequencing, which was performed with the immunoSEQ assay at survey resolution or with the hsTCRB kit. Under the source paper's analysis protocol: The immunoSEQ software handled initial read processing, and the LymphoSeq R package was used for repertoire analyses. Clonality was computed as 1 minus normalized Shannon entropy; Gini coefficient was also calculated for each TRB dataset. Phenotypes of unsorted samples were inferred by mapping TRB sequences from sorted subsets of the recipient or donor onto unsorted samples of the same recipient. TCRdb obtained this table from immuneACCESS and retained in-frame rearrangements with V and J assigned. These tables miss some clones; where compared with another copy, unresolved V genes account for less than half of the shortfall, and the remainder is unexplained. V, J and clone size were drawn from that table, and D and trimming were deduced from the DNA. This sample shows about 2,100 clones, and none of them turns up only once. The top ten hold roughly 21% of the sample.

The CDR3 spans 11 residues, from the cysteine through the phenylalanine. Of all the DNA, just the CDR3 is kept, 33 bases in frame from base 1. The germline ends are 4 bases apart after V is trimmed by 5 bases and J by 2 bases. The germline V gene sets CDR1 to MNHNS and CDR2 to SASEGT. The V and J genes are TRBV6-1 and TRBJ2-7; too little of a D gene remains to name it. This specimen consisted of PBMCs, obtained 86 days after allogeneic stem cell transplant with posttransplant cyclophosphamide. This receptor was obtained from a female patient between 55 and 75 years old who received an allogeneic stem cell transplant from a related donor and was CMV-positive. The graft donor may be the source of some T cells after a transplant. The DNA reads as follows: TGTGCCAGCAGTTTCACCTACGAGCAGTACTTC. Its product reads: CASSFTYEQYF.